This TCR beta chain was obtained from a study of blood T cell repertoires in COVID-19. Enrollees, about 18 to 89 years old, lived in some 24 US areas. This table comes from immunoSEQ multiplex PCR, and its TCRdb copy is limited to in-frame clones, with some not included. Seen here are about 250,000 clones, 65% to 90% observed once, and the top ten hold 1.5% to 2%. The V and J ends lost 7 bases and 0 bases respectively, with 12 bases between them. From germline, CDR1 is SGHRS and CDR2 YFSETQ. The CDR3 has 14 residues. The clonotype comes from a man aged 40-55 years who had recovered from COVID-19. The sequenced material came from PBMCs or T cells enriched from blood (not recorded which). The chain is built from TRBV5-1 and TRBJ2-3, with a weak D call TRBD2 (5 bases). For the CDR3, the DNA is TGCGCCAGCCGGGAATCAGTCAGCACAGATACGCAGTATTTT. Encoded protein: CASRESVSTDTQYF.